Following are 14 T cell receptor beta chains from one sample sequenced in a study of T cell repertoires in cytomegalovirus infection. Using its own MiXCR run on the reads, TCRdb lists one record per CDR3 protein. This sample yields 150,000 or so distinct CDR3 sequences, of which 17% are seen a single time; around 19% belongs to the top ten. The sequencing sample was made of CD8+ T cells from PBMCs. The receptor set was obtained from a human donor in good health (CMV status not recorded). Some clones in this sample may be carry-over from other donors' samples.

The table lists this clonotype with a few counts. The chain combines TRBV12-3 or TRBV12-4 with TRBJ2-7; 14 nucleotides agree with TRBD2. J lost 4 bases, V lost 6 bases, and 11 bases had no gene match. The length of the CDR3 is 17 residues. CDR3 in amino acids: CASSSGLAGVLGYEQYF. In nucleotides, the CDR3 is TGTGCCAGCAGCTCGGGACTAGCGGGAGTATTAGGGTACGAGCAGTACTTC.

The chain joins TRBV29-1 to TRBJ2-3; TRBD2 is a possible D gene (6 bases). CDR1 is SQVTM, CDR2 ANQGSEA, per germline. The V gene lost 4 bases and the J gene lost 2 bases, with 13 bases spanning the gap. This CDR3 region has 14 residues. The CDR3 loop is CSVAGGENTDTQYF. For the CDR3, the DNA is TGCAGCGTTGCCGGGGGAGAGAACACAGATACGCAGTATTTT.

The chain has TRBV2 and TRBJ2-7; D not certain. The CDR3 sequence is 10 residues long. Trimming removed 8 bases at V and 5 bases at J, with 7 bases between. CDR1 and CDR2 (germline): SNHLY, FYNNEI. The CDR3 DNA reads TGTGCCAGCCTATCCCACGAGCAGTACTTC. Its protein product is CASLSHEQYF.

A few counts support this clonotype. The J gene is TRBJ1-5, the V gene TRBV16; 12 bases map to TRBD1. The germline V gene has CDR1 KGHSY and CDR2 FQNENV. The CDR3 is 17 amino acids. The V gene end was trimmed by 6 bases and the J gene end by 0 bases; junction bases not matched to a gene: 6. The CDR3 region has the DNA TGTGCCAGCAGTTCGGGGACAGGGGGCACTAGCAATCAGCCCCAGCATTTT. It yields the protein CASSSGTGGTSNQPQHF.

The chain carries TRBV2 and TRBJ2-5, with unresolved D. The length of the CDR3 is 13 residues. CDR1 is SNHLY and CDR2 is FYNNEI in the germline V gene. The ends were cut back, 7 bases at V and 2 bases at J, with 11 bases in the middle. DNA for the CDR3: TGTGCCAGCACCTCGACGGAGCAAGAGACCCAGTACTTC. It translates to CASTSTEQETQYF.

The chain is built from TRBV29-1 and TRBJ2-1; 8 bases line up with TRBD2. CDR1 SQVTM and CDR2 ANQGSEA come from the germline V gene. The CDR3 has 17 residues. V shed 3 bases and J 3 bases; nucleotides not matched to a gene: 13. The CDR3 nucleotides are TGCAGCGTTGACGGGGTCGAGACTAGCGAGTACTACAATGAGCAGTTCTTC. Residues: CSVDGVETSEYYNEQFF.

This clonotype was observed a handful of times. The chain is built from TRBV25-1 and TRBJ2-1; D perhaps matches TRBD2 (6 bases). Germline V gene data show CDR1 as MGHDK and CDR2 as SYGVNS. V lost 4 bases and J lost 0, with 10 bases in between. The CDR3 has 15 amino acids. CDR3 sequence (DNA): TGTGCCAGCAGTGGGGAGGAGAGCTCCTACAATGAGCAGTTCTTC. Residues: CASSGEESSYNEQFF.

J is TRBJ2-1 and V is TRBV2, with 10 bases matching TRBD2. The CDR3 extends over 18 amino acids. V dropped 1 base and J dropped 8; count of bases not matched to a gene: 14. The germline gives CDR1 SNHLY, CDR2 FYNNEI. CDR3 bases: TGTGCCAGCAGTGAAGTAGGTGGACTAGCGGTCTCACACCATGAGCAGTTCTTC. Translating it yields CASSEVGGLAVSHHEQFF.

This clonotype was seen only a few times. The rearrangement joins TRBV7-9 to TRBJ2-7; D may be TRBD2 (6 bases). V gave up 4 bases and J gave up 4 bases, with 11 bases separating them. The length of the CDR3 is 13 residues. Germline V gene lookup returns CDR1 SEHNR and CDR2 FQNEAQ (reference sequence). The CDR3 nucleotides read TGTGCCAGCAGCTCGGCGGGGCGGTACGAGCAGTACTTC. Translated, it gives CASSSAGRYEQYF.

V is TRBV6-2 or TRBV6-3 and J is TRBJ2-7; D gene ambiguous. Per the germline V gene, CDR1 is MNHEY and CDR2 is SVGEGT. V was shortened by 7 bases and J by 1 base, with 20 bases between the two germline ends. The CDR3 sequence is 16 residues long. The CDR3 sequence: CASTEKSLVSSYEQYF. DNA of the CDR3: TGTGCCAGCACGGAGAAGAGCCTCGTCAGTTCCTACGAGCAGTACTTC.

V and J are TRBV29-1 and TRBJ1-1; D is unresolved. The CDR3 has 15 amino acids. V was trimmed by 4 bases and J by 0 bases, leaving 15 bases between them. Germline CDR1 is SQVTM and CDR2 is ANQGSEA. CDR3 in amino acids: CSVVGSHFVNTEAFF. Here the CDR3 DNA reads TGCAGCGTTGTTGGCAGTCATTTTGTGAACACTGAAGCTTTCTTT.

This clonotype was picked up a small number of times. The chain links TRBV11-1 to TRBJ2-1; perhaps TRBD2 as D (6 bases). In germline, CDR1 is SGHAT, CDR2 FQDESV (reference sequence). V dropped 5 bases and J dropped 6 bases, with 17 bases sitting between them. The length of the CDR3 is 15 residues. The CDR3 protein is CASSPGLSPRNEQFF. The CDR3 coding sequence is TGTGCCAGCAGCCCGGGACTCTCTCCTCGCAATGAGCAGTTCTTC.

This clonotype was seen more than once but under ten times. The chain uses TRBV5-1 and TRBJ2-1, with D tentatively TRBD2 (7 bases). The CDR3 loop spans 15 amino acids. Germline V CDR1 and CDR2: SGHRS, YFSETQ. V was trimmed by 7 bases and J by 5 bases, leaving 19 bases between them. This chain's CDR3 is CASFSGEGEDNEQFF. DNA for the CDR3: TGCGCCAGCTTCTCAGGGGAGGGTGAAGACAATGAGCAGTTCTTC. The full variable domain, rest sourced from reference TRBV5-1 and TRBJ2-1, is KAGVTQTPRYLIKTRGQQVTLSCSPISGHRSVSWYQQTPGQGLQFLFEYFSETQRNKGNFPGRFSGRQFSNSRSEMNVSTLELGDSALYLCASFSGEGEDNEQFFGPGTRLTVL.

This clonotype was counted a few times. This chain joins TRBV7-6 and TRBJ2-3, with a weak D call TRBD1 (7 bases). CDR3 length: 17 residues. Trimming cost V 2 bases and J 2 bases, with 17 bases left between them. Germline CDR1 SGHVS, CDR2 FNYEAQ. CDR3 in amino acids: CASSLSPAGQITDTQYF. The CDR3 coding sequence is TGTGCCAGCAGCTTATCACCCGCGGGACAGATCACAGATACGCAGTATTTT.